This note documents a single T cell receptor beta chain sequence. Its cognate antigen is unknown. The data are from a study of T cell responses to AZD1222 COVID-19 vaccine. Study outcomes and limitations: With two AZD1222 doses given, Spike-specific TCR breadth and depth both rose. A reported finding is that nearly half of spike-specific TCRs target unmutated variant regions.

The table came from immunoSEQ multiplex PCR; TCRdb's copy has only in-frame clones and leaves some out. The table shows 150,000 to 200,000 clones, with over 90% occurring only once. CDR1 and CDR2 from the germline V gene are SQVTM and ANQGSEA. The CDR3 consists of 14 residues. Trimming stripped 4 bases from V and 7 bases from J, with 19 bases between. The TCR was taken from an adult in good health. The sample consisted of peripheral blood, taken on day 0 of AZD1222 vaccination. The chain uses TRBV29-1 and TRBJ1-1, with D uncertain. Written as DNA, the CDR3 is TGCAGCGTTGTAGGGCACCAAAGTGGAAATGAAGCTTTCTTT. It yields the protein CSVVGHQSGNEAFF.